Detailed here is one TCR beta chain. This sample was taken from a study of blood T cells in healthy people across ages. This CDR3 region has 16 residues. V lost 3 bases and J lost 10, with 20 bases in between. Germline CDR1 SGHDT, CDR2 YYEEEE. The second PCR ran about 7 to 12 cycles with a sample-barcoded 5' primer and J-beta primers. Via MiXCR, TCRdb re-called the 5' RACE reads, giving one row per CDR3 protein. The sample carries about 640,000 distinct CDR3 sequences, roughly 50% recorded once. The sequence derives from a man aged 60 to 69 in good health. Material for sequencing was blood. This chain uses TRBV5-6 with TRBJ1-6; perhaps TRBD1 as D (5 bases). The CDR3 sequence: CASSSLDGAGGSPLHF. The CDR3, as DNA: TGTGCCAGCAGCTCCCTGGACGGGGCCGGGGGGTCACCCCTCCACTTT.